The 28 T cell receptor beta chains below all came from one sample that was sequenced in a study of shared clonotypes between healthy human individuals. Libraries were prepared by immunoSEQ multiplex PCR; TCRdb keeps only in-frame clonotypes and omits some of them. The sample holds about 990,000 clones, around 78% seen once. The sequenced sample consisted of memory CD4+ T cells from PBMCs. Subset defined: CD45RA-negative fraction. The source is a man younger than 30 in good health. Some clones in this sample may be carry-over from other donors' samples.

V is TRBV7-9 and J is TRBJ1-1, with a weak D call TRBD1 (5 bases). Germline V gene data show CDR1 as SEHNR and CDR2 as FQNEAQ (reference sequence). With 2 bases removed from V and 1 base from J, the gap between germline ends came to 14 bases. This CDR3 is built from 16 residues. The CDR3 DNA reads TGTGCCAGCAGCTTACGGCGGGTAAGGGGGAACACTGAAGCTTTCTTT. Encoded protein: CASSLRRVRGNTEAFF.

The CDR3 nucleotides are TGTGCCAGCATGGTAGCCAGGCAGGGGGCCGGGGAGCTGTTTTTT. It encodes CASMVARQGAGELFF. The chain recombines TRBV6-1 with TRBJ2-2; 7 bases map to TRBD1. This CDR3 has 15 residues. Germline CDR1 reads MNHNS; CDR2 reads SASEGT. Germline trimming cut 7 bases from V and 6 bases from J; bases unmatched to any gene: 11.

The rearrangement uses TRBV20-1 and TRBJ1-1; no clear D. The CDR3 runs to 11 residues. Deletions cut 5 bases from V and 4 bases from J, with 8 bases between. Germline CDR1 is DFQATT and CDR2 is SNEGSKA (reference sequence). The CDR3 nucleotides are TGCAGTGCTGAGCGTGCCACTGAAGCTTTCTTT. It is translated as CSAERATEAFF.

V is TRBV4-3 and J is TRBJ2-1; D possibly corresponds to TRBD2 (5 bases). This CDR3 is 16 amino acids long. Trimming removed 0 bases from V and 5 bases from J, with 14 bases in between. The V gene's germline CDR1 is LGHNA and CDR2 YSLEER. CDR3 region: CASSQEMGVGDNEQFF. CDR3 bases: TGCGCCAGCAGCCAAGAGATGGGAGTTGGCGACAATGAGCAGTTCTTC.

The rearrangement links TRBV6-1 to TRBJ1-2; a possible D gene is TRBD1 (5 bases). The germline V gene has CDR1 MNHNS and CDR2 SASEGT. Trimming took off 2 bases at V and 7 bases at J, with 14 bases between the two ends. The CDR3 sequence is 14 residues long. CDR3 in amino acids: CASSEYAGWVGYTF. CDR3 coding DNA: TGTGCCAGCAGTGAATATGCAGGGTGGGTTGGCTACACCTTC.

There are a few counts of this clone. The CDR3 is CASRKYNEQFF. CDR3 nucleotides: TGTGCCAGCAGGAAATACAATGAGCAGTTCTTC. This chain links TRBV2 with TRBJ2-1; no firm D call. The CDR3 loop spans 11 amino acids. Germline V gene lookup returns CDR1 SNHLY and CDR2 FYNNEI. V gave up 6 bases and J gave up 4 bases, with 4 bases separating them.

Note on this clone: Other DNA sequences of this sample code for an identical CDR3. The chain couples TRBV5-1 to TRBJ2-7, with D possibly matching TRBD2 (5 bases). Germline V lookup: CDR1 SGHRS, CDR2 YFSETQ. V was pared by 0 bases and J by 3 bases, with 10 bases between. The CDR3 runs 14 residues. CDR3 sequence: CASSLGGSGYEQYF. The CDR3 nucleotides read TGCGCCAGCAGCTTGGGAGGGAGCGGCTACGAGCAGTACTTC.

The chain has TRBV9 and TRBJ1-1; D remains ambiguous. CDR1 SGDLS and CDR2 YYNGEE come from the germline V gene. Trimming removed 4 bases from V and 8 bases from J, with 12 bases in between. The CDR3 consists of 12 residues. The CDR3 protein is CASSSTGSEAFF. The CDR3 nucleotides are TGTGCCAGCAGCTCTACCGGGTCCGAAGCTTTCTTT.

The chain links TRBV5-6 to TRBJ2-5; the D gene is possibly TRBD2 (5 bases). The V end was cut by 4 bases, the J end by 1 base, with 8 bases between. Per germline, CDR1 SGHDT and CDR2 YYEEEE. The CDR3 is made up of 13 amino acids. The CDR3 nucleotides are TGTGCCAGCAGCCGCGCGGGCCAAGAGACCCAGTACTTC. Its protein is CASSRAGQETQYF.

This chain joins TRBV6-5 and TRBJ2-7; 10 positions agree with TRBD2. The CDR3 covers 15 residues. Germline CDR1 MNHEY, CDR2 SVGAGI. V shed 4 bases, J shed 4 bases, and the junction held 7 bases outside the gene matches. CDR3 DNA: TGTGCCAGCAGTTTACGCAGAGCGGGAGGGTACGAGCAGTACTTC. Protein: CASSLRRAGGYEQYF.

In this sample, this clone turned up many times. This chain uses TRBV30 with TRBJ1-1; D is possibly TRBD1 (5 bases). Deletions cut 0 bases from V and 5 bases from J, with 7 bases between. Per the germline V gene, CDR1 is GTSNPN and CDR2 is SVGIG (reference sequence). The CDR3 runs to 12 residues. CDR3 coding DNA: TGTGCCTGGAGTGTCAGGGATACTGAAGCTTTCTTT. This codes for CAWSVRDTEAFF.

Only a few counts were recorded for this clone. This chain joins TRBV28 and TRBJ2-5; 12 bases are shared with TRBD2. The CDR3 consists of 18 residues. J was trimmed by 4 bases and V by 2 bases; bases with no gene match: 11. Germline V gives CDR1 MDHEN, CDR2 SYDVKM. The DNA of the CDR3 is TGTGCCAGCAGTTTAGGCCTAGCGGGAGGGCCCAGGCGAGAGACCCAGTACTTC. Translation gives CASSLGLAGGPRRETQYF.

The chain links TRBV5-1 to TRBJ1-4; 8 bases map to TRBD1. The trim removed 3 bases at V and 5 bases at J, leaving 6 bases unmatched. The CDR3 runs 15 residues. Germline CDR1 and CDR2: SGHRS and YFSETQ. Here the CDR3 DNA reads TGCGCCAGCAGCTCATTGGGACAGGAGAATGAAAAACTGTTTTTT. Its protein product is CASSSLGQENEKLFF.

The chain employs TRBV18 and TRBJ2-7; D may be TRBD1 (5 bases). Germline V gene sequence: CDR1 KGHSH, CDR2 LQKENI. CDR3 length equals 13 residues. V lost 5 bases to trimming and J lost 2 bases, with 10 bases between them. CDR3 sequence: CASSLTATYEQYF. CDR3 bases: TGTGCCAGCTCATTGACAGCGACCTACGAGCAGTACTTC.

This clone turned up a few times. The V call is TRBV6-5, the J call TRBJ1-1, with D perhaps matching TRBD1 (5 bases). Germline CDR1 MNHEY, CDR2 SVGAGI. This CDR3 is built from 14 residues. Deletions cut 6 bases from V and 5 bases from J, with 16 bases between. Written as DNA, the CDR3 is TGTGCCAGCAGATCGACAGCTGGGGGGACTGAAGCTTTCTTT. Encoded protein: CASRSTAGGTEAFF.

The rearrangement joins TRBV15 to TRBJ2-7; D not resolved. V lost 0 bases and J lost 12, with 21 bases in between. CDR1 is LNHNV and CDR2 is YYDKDF in the germline V gene (reference sequence). CDR3 length equals 15 residues. CDR3 nucleotides: TGTGCCACCAGCAGAGATCCGTCGCGGTCCACAACTCTGTACTTC. Translated, it gives CATSRDPSRSTTLYF.

The table lists this clone with a few counts. The chain uses TRBV5-6 and TRBJ2-7; D possibly matches TRBD1 or TRBD2 (5 bases each). Germline assignment: CDR1 SGHDT and CDR2 YYEEEE. With 2 bases removed from V and 3 bases from J, the gap between germline ends came to 12 bases. The CDR3 sequence is 14 residues long. CDR3 loop: CASSFRGRDYEQYF. The DNA of the CDR3 is TGTGCCAGCAGCTTCCGGGGCAGGGACTACGAGCAGTACTTC.

V is TRBV18 and J is TRBJ2-7, with 9 bases that match TRBD1. The J segment lost 6 bases and the V segment lost 1 base, leaving 1 base of the junction unmatched. This CDR3 comprises 13 residues. The germline V gene encodes CDR1 KGHSH and CDR2 LQKENI. As DNA, the CDR3 is TGTGCCAGCTCACCACTGGACAGGGGCGAGCAGTACTTC. The encoded protein is CASSPLDRGEQYF.

V usage is TRBV5-1 and J usage is TRBJ2-1; the match to TRBD2 covers 10 bases. Losses at the gene ends were 4 bases for V and 5 bases for J; bases not matched to a gene: 3. CDR3 length: 14 residues. Germline CDR1 is SGHRS and CDR2 is YFSETQ. The CDR3 here is CASSATSGNNEQFF. CDR3 DNA: TGCGCCAGCAGCGCCACTAGCGGGAACAATGAGCAGTTCTTC.

This clone appeared a single time. This rearrangement joins TRBV28 to TRBJ1-4, with D uncertain. V was clipped by 8 bases and J by 8 bases, with 21 bases between them. This CDR3 region has 15 residues. Germline assignment: CDR1 MDHEN and CDR2 SYDVKM. The CDR3 region has the DNA TGTGCCAGCGGAAGCGGGCGGCCTGGGGTGGAAAAACTGTTTTTT. Translated: CASGSGRPGVEKLFF.

In the case of this clone: Within the sample, other DNA sequences also encode this same CDR3. The genes are TRBV7-3 and TRBJ2-1; the D is unclear. Deletions cut 5 bases from V and 0 bases from J, with 11 bases between. The CDR3 contains 15 residues. Germline V gene lookup returns CDR1 SGHTA and CDR2 FQGTGA. CDR3 coding DNA: TGTGCCAGCAGCCTCGACCCAAGCTCCTACAATGAGCAGTTCTTC. Its translation is CASSLDPSSYNEQFF. The entire variable domain, with the rest obtained from reference TRBV7-3 and TRBJ2-1, is as follows: GAGVSQTPSNKVTEKGKYVELRCDPISGHTALYWYRQSLGQGPEFLIYFQGTGAADDSGLPNDRFFAVRPEGSVSTLKIQRTERGDSAVYLCASSLDPSSYNEQFFGPGTRLTVL.

This chain links TRBV28 with TRBJ2-7, with 9 positions matching TRBD2. CDR1 is MDHEN, CDR2 SYDVKM, per germline. This CDR3 has 15 residues. The trim removed 5 bases at V and 5 bases at J, leaving 10 bases unmatched. CDR3 DNA: TGTGCCAGCAGTCCTTCGGGACTAGCTTACCACGAGCAGTACTTC. Its protein is CASSPSGLAYHEQYF. The complete variable domain, with remaining parts taken from reference TRBV28 and TRBJ2-7, reads DVKVTQSSRYLVKRTGEKVFLECVQDMDHENMFWYRQDPGLGLRLIYFSYDVKMKEKGDIPEGYSVSREKKERFSLILESASTNQTSMYLCASSPSGLAYHEQYFGPGTRLTVT.

The chain carries TRBV7-2 and TRBJ2-7; 8 bases line up with TRBD2. This CDR3 contains 15 residues. The V segment lost 8 bases and the J segment 5 bases; nucleotides outside the gene matches: 14. Germline CDR1 and CDR2: SGHTA and FQGNSA. CDR3 loop: CASRPVAGIRNEQYF. For the CDR3, the DNA is TGTGCCAGCCGTCCTGTAGCGGGAATCCGGAACGAGCAGTACTTC. Complete variable domain (other parts from reference TRBV7-2 and TRBJ2-7): GAGVSQSPSNKVTEKGKDVELRCDPISGHTALYWYRQSLGQGLEFLIYFQGNSAPDKSGLPSDRFSAERTGGSVSTLTIQRTQQEDSAVYLCASRPVAGIRNEQYFGPGTRLTVT.

This clone has a handful of counts. V and J are TRBV4-1 and TRBJ1-5; D uncertain. Germline CDR1 MGHRA, CDR2 YSYEKL. This CDR3 contains 13 residues. Trimming cost V 0 bases and J 9 bases, with 9 bases left between them. This CDR3 reads CASSQDLARPQHF. The CDR3 DNA reads TGCGCCAGCAGCCAAGATCTGGCCCGGCCCCAGCATTTT.

This chain uses TRBV28 with TRBJ2-7, with TRBD2 as a possible D gene (5 bases). Germline values: CDR1 MDHEN, CDR2 SYDVKM. The ends were cut back, 6 bases at V and 2 bases at J, with 11 bases in the middle. This CDR3 spans 13 amino acids. The CDR3 DNA is TGTGCCAGCAGACCGAGCGGAACCTACGAGCAGTACTTC. Translating it yields CASRPSGTYEQYF.

V gene TRBV4-1 combines with J gene TRBJ2-3, with 9 nucleotides matching TRBD1. Germline CDR1 MGHRA, CDR2 YSYEKL. V shed 1 base and J 4 bases; nucleotides not matched to a gene: 3. The length of the CDR3 is 15 residues. CDR3 nucleotide sequence: TGCGCCAGCAGCCAAGCCAGGACAGGGGCAGATACGCAGTATTTT. This translates into CASSQARTGADTQYF.

In this sample, this clone turned up a few times. V usage is TRBV19 and J usage is TRBJ1-4; tentatively, D is TRBD1 (5 bases). Germline-derived CDR1 and CDR2 are LNHDA and SQIVND (reference sequence). The CDR3 spans 13 residues. Deletions cut 4 bases from V and 12 bases from J, with 15 bases between. CDR3 bases: TGTGCCAGTAGTACAGCACAGGTTCGGGAACTGTTTTTT. Protein: CASSTAQVRELFF.

The V and J genes are TRBV27 and TRBJ2-4; D perhaps matches TRBD1 (5 bases). The V end was cut by 2 bases, the J end by 1 base, with 12 bases between. CDR3 length equals 16 residues. The V gene's germline CDR1 is MNHEY and CDR2 SMNVEV (reference sequence). The CDR3 DNA sequence: TGTGCCAGCAGTTTAATCAGGGCAGGGGCCAAAAACATTCAGTACTTC. This gives the protein CASSLIRAGAKNIQYF.